This entry concerns a single T cell receptor beta chain. This specimen comes from a study of T cell changes during pregnancy in multiple sclerosis. The CDR3 totals 16 residues. The junction had 8 bases not matched to a gene; V was cut back by 5 bases and J by 1 base. The germline CDR1 and CDR2 sequences are MNHEY and SMNVEV (reference sequence). Method: immunoSEQ multiplex PCR; TCRdb's copy keeps in-frame clones and lacks some. The table lists 25,000 to 35,000 clones, about 83% of them singletons. Sequencing used CD8+ T cells from peripheral blood mononuclear cells, obtained after pregnancy. This sequence was found in a female donor with multiple sclerosis, enrolled in a pregnancy study. The chain joins TRBV27 to TRBJ2-4; 7 bases line up with TRBD1. Here the CDR3 DNA reads TGTGCCAGCAGTCCCGAGGGGGCGATGGCCAAAAACATTCAGTACTTC. Translation: CASSPEGAMAKNIQYF.